A selection of T cell receptor beta chains follows, all from one sample in a study of early T cells in non-severe SARS-CoV-2 infection. Each CDR3 protein is one row after TCRdb ran MiXCR on the 5' RACE reads. In the table there are about 50,000 distinct CDR3 sequences, 13% of which are singletons. What was sequenced was whole blood. The receptors originated from an adult who was a healthcare worker with PCR-confirmed SARS-CoV-2 infection or an uninfected control (not recorded which). Both conserved end residues are part of each CDR3. A D gene is named only where the DNA matches it firmly. Not all rows give a size; the values are once, few, many and, for expanded clones, a class.

D: -; size: few; V: TRBV29-1; J: TRBJ1-2; DNA: TGCAGCGTTGAAGGGGGCTACACCTTC; CDR3: CSVEGGYTF
D: -; size: many; V: TRBV24-1; J: TRBJ2-1; DNA: TGTGCCACCCCCCGGCTTGAGCAGTTCTTC; CDR3: CATPRLEQFF
D: -; size: few; V: TRBV20-1; J: TRBJ1-4; DNA: TGCAGTCCTCGAGGTCTTGGCAGGAGGACCGGTGATGAAAAACTGTTTTTT; CDR3: CSPRGLGRRTGDEKLFF
D: -; size: -; V: TRBV27; J: TRBJ1-2; DNA: TGTGCCAGCAGTTTATCAGGACGGGATGGCTACACCTTC; CDR3: CASSLSGRDGYTF
D: -; size: many; V: TRBV5-1; J: TRBJ1-1; DNA: TGCGCCAGTAAGGATCGCCTTACAGGGCCGAAGAACACTGAAGCTTTCTTT; CDR3: CASKDRLTGPKNTEAFF
D: TRBD2; size: -; V: TRBV3-1; J: TRBJ2-1; DNA: TGTGCCAGCAGCCGGCTAGCGGGGCAGGAGCAGTTCTTC; CDR3: CASSRLAGQEQFF
D: -; size: -; V: TRBV6-6; J: TRBJ1-1; DNA: TGTGCCAGCAGACACGATCGTACAGGGTTGAACACTGAAGCTTTCTTT; CDR3: CASRHDRTGLNTEAFF
D: -; size: many; V: TRBV29-1; J: TRBJ2-2; DNA: TGCAGCGTGGGGGGAGGCGGGGAGCTGTTTTTT; CDR3: CSVGGGGELFF
D: -; size: many; V: TRBV30; J: TRBJ2-2; DNA: TGTGCCTGGAGTCCTTTGGGGACCGGGGAGCTGTTTTTT; CDR3: CAWSPLGTGELFF
D: -; size: many; V: TRBV12-5; J: TRBJ2-1; DNA: TGTGCTAGTGGTTTAACAGGGAAGACCTACAATGAGCAGTTCTTC; CDR3: CASGLTGKTYNEQFF
D: -; size: many; V: TRBV10-3; J: TRBJ1-2; DNA: TGTGCCATCAGTGAGACAGGGAGAACTAACTATGGCTACACCTTC; CDR3: CAISETGRTNYGYTF
D: -; size: -; V: TRBV30; J: TRBJ2-2; DNA: TGTGCCTGGAGTGTAACGGTGACCGGGGAGCTGTTTTTT; CDR3: CAWSVTVTGELFF
D: -; size: -; V: TRBV27; J: TRBJ2-2; DNA: TGTGCCAGCAGACAAGTAACCGGGGAGCTGTTTTTT; CDR3: CASRQVTGELFF
D: -; size: once; V: TRBV14; J: TRBJ1-2; DNA: TGTGCCAGCAGCCAAGACCTAGACAGCGCCTATGGCTACACCTTC; CDR3: CASSQDLDSAYGYTF
D: TRBD1; size: many; V: TRBV7-9; J: TRBJ2-1; DNA: TGTGCCAGCAGCTTCGGCAGGGGGCGCGACAATGAGCAGTTCTTC; CDR3: CASSFGRGRDNEQFF
D: -; size: -; V: TRBV7-2; J: TRBJ1-1; DNA: TGTGCCAGCAGCTTAGCCTACACTGAAGCTTTCTTT; CDR3: CASSLAYTEAFF
D: -; size: many; V: TRBV6-4; J: TRBJ2-1; DNA: TGTGCCAGCAGTGACGGTACTGTCAATGAGCAGTTCTTC; CDR3: CASSDGTVNEQFF
D: -; size: few; V: TRBV19; J: TRBJ1-1; DNA: TGTGCCAGTAGCCAAATTCCGGGGACGGCTTTCTTT; CDR3: CASSQIPGTAFF
D: -; size: many; V: TRBV6-5; J: TRBJ2-7; DNA: TGTGCCAGCAGCGCTAGGGACTCCTACGAGCAGTACTTC; CDR3: CASSARDSYEQYF
D: -; size: -; V: TRBV10-3; J: TRBJ2-7; DNA: TGTGCCATCGGTGAGTCGGGGGGGACAGGTCGCGAGCAGTACTTC; CDR3: CAIGESGGTGREQYF
D: -; size: few; V: TRBV12-3/TRBV12-4; J: TRBJ2-1; DNA: TGTGCCAGCAGTTTAAACAGTGAGCAGTTCTTC; CDR3: CASSLNSEQFF
D: -; size: -; V: TRBV5-1; J: TRBJ1-3; DNA: TGCGCCAGCAGCGAACAACCTCAGGGCTCTGGAAACACCATATATTTT; CDR3: CASSEQPQGSGNTIYF
D: TRBD1; size: few; V: TRBV24-1; J: TRBJ2-3; DNA: TGTGCCACCAGTGATACCAACAGGGGACATACGCAGTATTTT; CDR3: CATSDTNRGHTQYF
D: TRBD1; size: many; V: TRBV5-8; J: TRBJ2-1; DNA: TGTGCCAGCAGAGGACAGGGGGCCTCCTACAATGAGCAGTTCTTC; CDR3: CASRGQGASYNEQFF
D: TRBD1; size: few; V: TRBV18; J: TRBJ1-2; DNA: TGTGCCAGCTCACCGCCCTATGGGACAGCTTCTAACTATGGCTACACCTTC; CDR3: CASSPPYGTASNYGYTF
D: TRBD1; size: -; V: TRBV24-1; J: TRBJ1-1; DNA: TGTGCCTCCCAGGACAGGGGAGCTGAAGCTTTCTTT; CDR3: CASQDRGAEAFF
D: -; size: many; V: TRBV10-2; J: TRBJ2-1; DNA: TGCGCCAGCAGTCGGACATCTGCGGAGTACAATGAGCAGTTCTTC; CDR3: CASSRTSAEYNEQFF
D: -; size: -; V: TRBV7-2; J: TRBJ2-5; DNA: TGTGCCAGCAGCTCCTCGGCCAATAAAGAGACCCAGTACTTC; CDR3: CASSSSANKETQYF
D: -; size: few; V: TRBV27; J: TRBJ2-3; DNA: TGTGCCAGCAGAGCCGGGTGGGGGACAGATACGCAGTATTTT; CDR3: CASRAGWGTDTQYF